This is a list of T cell receptor beta chains from one sample in a study of tumor-infiltrating lymphocytes in primary liver carcinoma. TCRdb redid the calling of the multiplex PCR reads with MiXCR, one entry per CDR3 protein. The sample lists almost 200,000 distinct CDR3 sequences; almost 65% were seen once. The sequenced sample was peripheral blood. The origin of the receptors is a woman aged 55-70 years with primary liver carcinoma and hepatitis B virus infection. The CDR3 runs from the conserved cysteine through the conserved F or W. Fields, in order: D gene, clone size, V gene, J gene, CDR3 DNA, CDR3 protein. The D gene is left open where the match is weak. Size is omitted from some rows. Given values are once, few, many or a class for expanded clones.

>NA|NA|TRBV7-9|TRBJ1-1
TGTGCCAGCAGCTTAAATATGATGAACACTGAAGCTTTCTTT
CASSLNMMNTEAFF
>TRBD2|NA|TRBV11-2|TRBJ2-1
TGTGCCAGCGGCGTGGGACTATCGGCATACGATGCGCAGTTCTTC
CASGVGLSAYDAQFF
>NA|NA|TRBV11-2|TRBJ1-1
TGTGCCAGGAACTTAGATCCGACAGTGTTCCTCACTGAAGCTTTCTTT
CARNLDPTVFLTEAFF
>TRBD2|many|TRBV6-1|TRBJ2-2
TGTGCCAGCACTCTCCAGGGGCTAGCGGGAGAACCCGGGGAGCTGTTTTTT
CASTLQGLAGEPGELFF
>NA|NA|TRBV11-3|TRBJ2-3
TGTGTCAGCAGCTTAGACAGGTCAAATACGCAGTATTTT
CVSSLDRSNTQYF
>TRBD1|NA|TRBV12-3/TRBV12-4|TRBJ1-1
TGTGCCTGCAAGAATACAGGGGGCTTTGGTGAAGCTTTCTTC
CACKNTGGFGEAFF
>NA|NA|TRBV6-5|TRBJ1-1
TGTGACAGCAGGACTCCGTGGGAAGCTTACTTT
CDSRTPWEAYF
>NA|NA|TRBV12-3/TRBV12-4|TRBJ2-2
TGTGCCAGCAGTTTAGGACAGACGGCGTCCGGGGAACTGTTTTTT
CASSLGQTASGELFF
>NA|NA|TRBV11-2|TRBJ1-6
TGTGCCAGCAGCTTAGGGCTTAATTTACCCCTCCACTTT
CASSLGLNLPLHF
>NA|few|TRBV7-9|TRBJ2-5
TGTGCCAGCAGCTTAGCACTAACAGGGAGCTCGGGGACCCAGTACTTC
CASSLALTGSSGTQYF
>TRBD1|NA|TRBV25-1|TRBJ1-1
TGTGCCAGCACAGGGACAGTTACGAACATTGAAGCCTTCTTT
CASTGTVTNIEAFF
>NA|many|TRBV30|TRBJ2-3
TGTGCCTGGAGTGTACGTCGCATCGCAGATACGCAGTATTTT
CAWSVRRIADTQYF
>TRBD2|few|TRBV4-2|TRBJ2-7
TGTGCCAGCAGCCAAGAGTCTAGCGGGGATGAGCAGTACTTC
CASSQESSGDEQYF
>TRBD1|NA|TRBV6-5|TRBJ1-1
TGTGCCAGCAGTTCGAGACAGGGGAGAGCTTTCTTT
CASSSRQGRAFF
>TRBD2|NA|TRBV28|TRBJ2-7
TGTGCCAGCAGATTGGGAGGATCGGGACTAACGGCCTCCTACGAGCAGTACTTC
CASRLGGSGLTASYEQYF
>NA|few|TRBV12-3/TRBV12-4|TRBJ1-4
TGTGCCAGCAGTTTTTGGCGTCAGGGAGGTGGAAAACTGTTTTTT
CASSFWRQGGGKLFF
>NA|once|TRBV6-2/TRBV6-3|TRBJ2-5
TGTGCCAACAGTTACCCGAAAGGGGATAGAGAGACCCAGTACTTC
CANSYPKGDRETQYF
>NA|few|TRBV28|TRBJ2-1
TGTGCCACCTCGAAGCAGTTCTTC
CATSKQFF
>NA|NA|TRBV28|TRBJ2-1
TGTGCCAGCAGGGACAATTCTTCCTACAATGAGCAGTTCTTC
CASRDNSSYNEQFF
>NA|many|TRBV28|TRBJ2-3
TGTGCCAGCAGTGGTGGGGCAGATACGCAGTATTTT
CASSGGADTQYF
>TRBD1|NA|TRBV11-2|TRBJ1-5
TGTGCCAGCAGCCAGGGGACAGGGGGATTCCACAGCAATCAGCCCCAGCATTTT
CASSQGTGGFHSNQPQHF
>NA|NA|TRBV28|TRBJ2-1
TGTGCCAGCAGTTTTGGCGGATCCCACAATGAGCAGTTCTTC
CASSFGGSHNEQFF
>NA|NA|TRBV11-3|TRBJ1-1
TGTGCCGGCAGCTTACGGCGGCGGGACACTGAAGCTTTCTTT
CAGSLRRRDTEAFF
>TRBD2|NA|TRBV29-1|TRBJ2-1
TGCAGCGTTTCCTACGGTAGCGGGTCTGAGCAATTCTTC
CSVSYGSGSEQFF
>NA|NA|TRBV6-5|TRBJ2-3
TGTGCCGGCACAGGATCGATCTCCACAGATACGCAGTATTTT
CAGTGSISTDTQYF
>TRBD2|few|TRBV11-2|TRBJ2-7
TGTGCCAGCAGCTTGGAGTCTAGCGGGAGCGGCGAGCAATACTTC
CASSLESSGSGEQYF
>NA|NA|TRBV6-6|TRBJ2-1
TGTGCCGGCAGCCCGGGAGTCCTCTACAATGAGCAGTTCTTC
CAGSPGVLYNEQFF
>NA|NA|TRBV5-6|TRBJ2-5
TGTGCCAGCAGCTTGAGGGCGAACCAAGAGACCCAGTACTTC
CASSLRANQETQYF
>NA|many|TRBV4-2|TRBJ2-3
TGTGCCAGCAGCCAACGGGCGGAAGATACGCAGTATTTT
CASSQRAEDTQYF
>NA|NA|TRBV11-2|TRBJ2-5
TGTGTCAGCAGCTTAGGTCGACAGCTGGAGACCCAGTACTTC
CVSSLGRQLETQYF
>NA|NA|TRBV7-6|TRBJ2-5
TGTGCCAGCAGCTTCTTGGGGGCGCGGGAGACCCAGTACTTC
CASSFLGARETQYF
>NA|NA|TRBV29-1|TRBJ2-7
TGTAGCTTTGGACCCAGGGGCGCCTACGAGCAGTACTTC
CSFGPRGAYEQYF
>NA|NA|TRBV29-1|TRBJ2-5
TGCAGCGTGAACCAGCGAGAGACCCTGTACTTC
CSVNQRETLYF
>NA|NA|TRBV30|TRBJ2-7
TGTGCCTGGAGTGCTCACACAAGGTCCTACGAGCAGTACTTC
CAWSAHTRSYEQYF
>TRBD1|NA|TRBV11-2|TRBJ2-7
TGTGCCGACAGCTCTCACCTGGGACAGGTTTACGGGCAGTACTTC
CADSSHLGQVYGQYF
>NA|NA|TRBV12-3/TRBV12-4|TRBJ2-6
TGTGTCAGCAGTTGGAGCAGGGTCCTTGGGGCCAACGTCCTGACTTTC
CVSSWSRVLGANVLTF
>NA|many|TRBV6-5|TRBJ1-5
TGTGCCAGTTCTCAAATTGGGTGGCAGCCCCAGCATTTT
CASSQIGWQPQHF
>NA|NA|TRBV4-1|TRBJ2-1
TGCGCCAGCAGCCAATTTAACGATGTCTCTTACAATGAGCATTTCTTC
CASSQFNDVSYNEHFF
>NA|few|TRBV5-8|TRBJ1-5
TGTGCCAGCAGCTTTGGGACCTATAGCAATCAGCCCCAGCATTTT
CASSFGTYSNQPQHF
>NA|NA|TRBV9|TRBJ2-1
TGTGCCAGCAGCGTACAGGGTCTCCCTTACGATGAGCAGTTCTTC
CASSVQGLPYDEQFF
>TRBD2|NA|TRBV4-1|TRBJ2-2
TGCGCCAGCAGCCAATCTTGGGAGACTAGCCCCACCGGGAAGCTGTTTTTT
CASSQSWETSPTGKLFF
>NA|NA|TRBV11-3|TRBJ2-6
TGTGTCAGCAGCTTCGGTGGGTCGGCTGGGGCCAACGTCCTGACTTTT
CVSSFGGSAGANVLTF
>TRBD2|NA|TRBV29-1|TRBJ2-1
TGCAGCGTTGAATGGGCTAGCGGGAGGGAGTACAATGAGCAGTTCTTC
CSVEWASGREYNEQFF
>NA|NA|TRBV6-5|TRBJ2-7
TGTGCCAGCAGTTACAGGTTTACTGGTTCCTACGAGCACTACTTC
CASSYRFTGSYEHYF
>TRBD1|NA|TRBV30|TRBJ2-2
TGTGCCTGGAGGGGACAGGGCCCGAACACCGGGGAGCTGTTTTTT
CAWRGQGPNTGELFF